This passage covers 25 T cell receptor beta chains from one sample sequenced in a study of cytotoxic CD8 clonotypes in ibrutinib-treated CLL. Using immunoSEQ multiplex PCR, the repertoire was profiled, and TCRdb retains in-frame clones only, with some absent. Altogether about 140,000 clones are present, about three quarters being singletons, with the ten largest covering approximately 5.1%. Sequences were derived from PBMCs, sampled after 24 months of ibrutinib treatment. Receptors originate from a human donor with chronic lymphocytic leukemia.

V is TRBV29-1 and J is TRBJ1-5; no clear D gene. V gave up 4 bases and J gave up 5 bases, with 12 bases separating them. Germline loops: CDR1 SQVTM, CDR2 ANQGSEA. The CDR3 runs to 13 residues. The CDR3 is CSVGRALDQPQHF. The CDR3, as DNA: TGCAGCGTTGGAAGGGCCCTAGATCAGCCCCAGCATTTT.

This rearrangement joins TRBV5-1 to TRBJ2-7, with D maybe TRBD2 (6 bases). V was shortened by 3 bases and J by 2 bases, with 15 bases between the two germline ends. The CDR3 totals 15 residues. Germline assignment: CDR1 SGHRS and CDR2 YFSETQ. The CDR3 region is CASSSGTPGAYEQYF. As DNA, the CDR3 is TGCGCCAGCAGCTCCGGGACCCCGGGGGCCTACGAGCAGTACTTC.

The chain is built from TRBV6-6 and TRBJ1-3; D is possibly TRBD1 (5 bases). The CDR3 sequence is 16 residues long. Trimming pared 6 bases from V and 0 bases from J, leaving 15 bases between. Germline assignment: CDR1 MNHNY and CDR2 SVGAGI (reference sequence). CDR3 amino acids: CASRRLGGGSGNTIYF. The CDR3 coding sequence is TGTGCCAGCAGGCGACTTGGGGGAGGCTCTGGAAACACCATATATTTT.

This sequence joins TRBV18 and TRBJ2-5; perhaps TRBD1 as D (6 bases). This CDR3 comprises 14 residues. V lost 5 bases, J lost 7 bases, and 17 bases lay in between. Germline CDR1 and CDR2: KGHSH and LQKENI. DNA of the CDR3: TGTGCCAGCTCATCCGGGTCAGGGGAGAGGACCCAGTACTTC. Its protein is CASSSGSGERTQYF.

This clone was recorded a few times. The genes are TRBV11-2 and TRBJ2-5, with D possibly TRBD2 on 5 matching bases. Germline loops: CDR1 SGHAT, CDR2 FQNNGV. The V end lost 3 bases, the J end lost 7 bases, and 9 bases lay between the germline ends. This CDR3 spans 12 amino acids. For the CDR3, the DNA is TGTGCCAGCAGCTTGATAAGCGGGACCCAGTACTTC. Its translation is CASSLISGTQYF.

A few counts support this clone. This chain joins TRBV29-1 and TRBJ2-5; no clear D gene. From germline, CDR1 is SQVTM and CDR2 ANQGSEA. The CDR3 covers 13 residues. V gave up 4 bases and J gave up 3 bases, with 12 bases separating them. Here the CDR3 DNA reads TGCAGCGTTGCCCAGCAAGCCAAAGAGACCCAGTACTTC. The encoded protein is CSVAQQAKETQYF.

In its sample, this clone was seen many times. J is TRBJ1-5 and V is TRBV7-8; no reliable D call. In germline, CDR1 is SGHVS, CDR2 FQNEAQ. The germline V and J ends were trimmed by 1 base and 6 bases, with 4 bases remaining between them. The CDR3 contains 12 residues. The CDR3 reads CASSLVGQPQHF. Here the CDR3 DNA reads TGTGCCAGCAGCTTAGTGGGTCAGCCCCAGCATTTT.

J is TRBJ2-1 and V is TRBV18; 12 nucleotides agree with TRBD2. V was clipped by 0 bases and J by 9 bases; unmatched bases: 6. The germline CDR1 and CDR2 sequences are KGHSH and LQKENI. The CDR3 covers 16 residues. CDR3 protein: CASSPPASGGAGEQFF. The CDR3 DNA is TGTGCCAGCTCACCACCGGCTAGCGGGGGGGCGGGTGAGCAGTTCTTC.

V usage is TRBV9 and J usage is TRBJ2-3; 7 bases match TRBD2. V gave up 3 bases and J gave up 4 bases; unmatched junction bases: 5. Germline loops: CDR1 SGDLS, CDR2 YYNGEE. The CDR3 length is 14 residues. The DNA for the CDR3 is TGTGCCAGCAGCGCCAGGCTAGCGGCAGATACGCAGTATTTT. This sequence encodes CASSARLAADTQYF.

The sample holds one count of this clone. The rearrangement joins TRBV28 to TRBJ1-2; D is possibly TRBD1 (5 bases). Germline CDR1 is MDHEN and CDR2 is SYDVKM. The CDR3 consists of 14 residues. V lost 5 bases, J lost 2 bases, and 12 bases lay in between. DNA for the CDR3: TGTGCCAGCAGTCCCGGGGGGGAGAACTATGGCTACACCTTC. Residues: CASSPGGENYGYTF.

The chain couples TRBV28 to TRBJ1-1, with no clear D. Trimming removed 7 bases from V and 5 bases from J, with 8 bases in between. The CDR3 extends over 11 amino acids. Germline CDR1 is MDHEN and CDR2 is SYDVKM. CDR3 sequence: CASTGSTEAFF. The CDR3 coding sequence is TGTGCCAGCACGGGGTCTACTGAAGCTTTCTTT.

V is TRBV6-5 and J is TRBJ1-5; D not certain. V shed 3 bases and J shed 3 bases, with 9 bases lying between them. The CDR3 contains 14 residues. Germline CDR1 is MNHEY and CDR2 is SVGAGI. Here the CDR3 reads CASSYGGNNQPQHF. CDR3 DNA: TGTGCCAGCAGTTATGGTGGGAACAATCAGCCCCAGCATTTT.

In this sample, this clone turned up once. The chain links TRBV5-5 to TRBJ1-5; D ambiguous. Trimming took off 7 bases at V and 11 bases at J, with 13 bases between the two ends. Germline V gene data show CDR1 as SGHKS and CDR2 as YYEKEE (reference sequence). The CDR3 is 11 amino acids. CDR3 sequence reads: CASPQRWAQHF. CDR3 DNA: TGTGCCAGCCCCCAGCGTTGGGCCCAGCATTTT.

This chain joins TRBV4-3 and TRBJ2-2, with D perhaps TRBD1 (6 bases). Trimming stripped 4 bases from V and 0 bases from J, with 15 bases between. CDR1 is LGHNA and CDR2 is YSLEER in the germline V gene. The CDR3 has 17 residues. CDR3 sequence: CASSPKGTSTNTGELFF. The CDR3 DNA is TGCGCCAGCAGCCCTAAAGGGACATCTACGAACACCGGGGAGCTGTTTTTT.

This clone is a singleton in its sample. The chain combines TRBV4-3 with TRBJ1-2, with 7 bases fitting TRBD1. Trimming removed 0 bases from V and 8 bases from J; junction bases left unmatched: 12. Germline CDR1 is LGHNA and CDR2 is YSLEER. The length of the CDR3 is 16 residues. In DNA, the CDR3 is TGCGCCAGCAGCCAAGACAGGGGGACGGTTAACCGGGGCTACACCTTC. Its translation is CASSQDRGTVNRGYTF.

This rearrangement joins TRBV7-9 to TRBJ2-5; D perhaps matches TRBD1 (5 bases). With 5 bases removed from V and 5 bases from J, the gap between germline ends came to 6 bases. Germline CDR1 is SEHNR and CDR2 is FQNEAQ (reference sequence). The CDR3 is made up of 11 amino acids. This chain's CDR3 is CASSPGETQYF. CDR3 bases: TGTGCCAGCAGCCCAGGGGAGACCCAGTACTTC.

The genes are TRBV5-1 and TRBJ2-5; the D gene is possibly TRBD1 (5 bases). Trimming pared 1 base from V and 2 bases from J, leaving 6 bases between. CDR1 and CDR2 (germline): SGHRS, YFSETQ. The CDR3 is 13 residues long. CDR3 nucleotides: TGCGCCAGCAGCTTGAGGGGTCAAGAGACCCAGTACTTC. This sequence encodes CASSLRGQETQYF.

This sequence joins TRBV30 and TRBJ2-3; possible D gene TRBD2, 5 bases. Trimming left V 4 bases short and J 2 bases short, with 10 bases between. CDR3 length equals 13 residues. Per the germline V gene, CDR1 is GTSNPN and CDR2 is SVGIG (reference sequence). The CDR3 DNA follows: TGTGCCTGGAAGGAGGCGTACACAGATACGCAGTATTTT. As protein: CAWKEAYTDTQYF.

This chain connects TRBV2 to TRBJ2-4; TRBD2 might be the D (5 bases). V lost 8 bases, J lost 0 bases, and 14 bases lay in between. Germline CDR1 reads SNHLY; CDR2 reads FYNNEI. This CDR3 spans 15 amino acids. Here the CDR3 reads CASQAESLAKNIQYF. Written as DNA, the CDR3 is TGTGCCAGCCAAGCGGAGTCGCTAGCCAAAAACATTCAGTACTTC.

The rearrangement links TRBV30 to TRBJ2-1; a possible D gene is TRBD2 (6 bases). From germline, CDR1 is GTSNPN and CDR2 SVGIG (reference sequence). The CDR3 covers 14 residues. Trimming took 0 bases from V and 10 from J, leaving 16 bases between them. CDR3 bases: TGTGCCTGGAGTGTACTGGGGCACGGGGGAGAGCAGTTCTTC. This translates into CAWSVLGHGGEQFF.

This chain links TRBV5-4 with TRBJ2-7, with 7 bases lining up with TRBD1. With 4 bases clipped from V and 2 bases from J, the junction kept 9 bases outside the gene matches. The germline CDR1 and CDR2 sequences are SGHNT and YYREEE (reference sequence). There are 15 residues in the CDR3. In DNA form, the CDR3 reads TGTGCCAGCAGCCGGCCAGGACAGGAGGCCTACGAGCAGTACTTC. It yields the protein CASSRPGQEAYEQYF.

This clone was counted ten times or more. The CDR3 is CASSQSAGGADTQYF. The CDR3 DNA is TGTGCCAGCAGCCAATCGGCGGGGGGCGCAGATACGCAGTATTTT. The chain uses TRBV4-2 and TRBJ2-3; the match to TRBD2 covers 8 bases. CDR1 LGHNA and CDR2 YNFKEQ come from the germline V gene. V lost 2 bases to trimming and J lost 4 bases; unmatched junction nucleotides: 5. CDR3 length equals 15 residues.

This clone was seen a few times. V usage is TRBV19 and J usage is TRBJ1-4; 7 bases align to TRBD1. This CDR3 has 13 residues. The V gene's germline CDR1 is LNHDA and CDR2 SQIVND (reference sequence). The junction had 5 bases not matched to a gene; V was cut back by 6 bases and J by 7 bases. As DNA, the CDR3 is TGTGCCAGTAGCGGACAGGACTTTGAAAAACTGTTTTTT. It is translated as CASSGQDFEKLFF.

The rearrangement links TRBV7-3 to TRBJ2-5, with TRBD1 matching 9 bases. CDR3 length equals 15 residues. The germline CDR1 and CDR2 sequences are SGHTA and FQGTGA. V lost 5 bases to trimming and J lost 7 bases; unmatched junction nucleotides: 11. The DNA for the CDR3 is TGTGCCAGCAGCGCTTTAACAGGGGGCGGTGGGACCCAGTACTTC. It translates to CASSALTGGGGTQYF.

The chain is built from TRBV9 and TRBJ2-5; TRBD2 aligns across 10 bases. The CDR3 totals 17 residues. In germline, CDR1 is SGDLS, CDR2 YYNGEE. The V gene end was trimmed by 0 bases and the J gene end by 5 bases; junction bases not matched to a gene: 10. Here the CDR3 reads CASSVGASGGLRETQYF. As DNA, the CDR3 is TGTGCCAGCAGCGTAGGGGCTAGCGGGGGCCTCAGGGAGACCCAGTACTTC.